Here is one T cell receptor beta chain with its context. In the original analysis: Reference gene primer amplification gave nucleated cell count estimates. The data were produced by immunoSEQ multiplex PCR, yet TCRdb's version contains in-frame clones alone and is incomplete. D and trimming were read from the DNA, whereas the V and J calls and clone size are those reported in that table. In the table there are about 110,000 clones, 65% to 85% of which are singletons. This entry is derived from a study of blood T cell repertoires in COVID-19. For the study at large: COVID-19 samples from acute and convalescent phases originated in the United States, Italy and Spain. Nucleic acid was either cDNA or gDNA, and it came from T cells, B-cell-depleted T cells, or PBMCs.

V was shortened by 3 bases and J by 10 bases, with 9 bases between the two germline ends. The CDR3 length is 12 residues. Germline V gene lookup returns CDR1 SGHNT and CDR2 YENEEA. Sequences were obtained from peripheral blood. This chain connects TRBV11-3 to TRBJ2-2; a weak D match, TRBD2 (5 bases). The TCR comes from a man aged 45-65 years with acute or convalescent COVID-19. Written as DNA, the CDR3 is TGTGCCAGCAGCTTCCGGGGTGAGGAGCTGTTTTTT. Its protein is CASSFRGEELFF.